One sample yielded the 27 T cell receptor beta chains listed below, sequenced in a study of patients and donors after allogeneic stem cell transplantation (dated by TCRdb to 2018 to 2021). The library was generated by RT-PCR. Sequenced using a NextSeq 550. The public reads were run again by TCRdb, first through fastp at Q25 and then through MiXCR, and only productive beta chains were kept. Each CDR3 protein gets just one entry, which takes the most common genes and DNA from the rows behind it. A total of about 960,000 distinct CDR3 sequences appear in this sample, more than 15% of them only once. The ten largest account for roughly 6.4% of the sample. The sequencing sample was made of blood, either unsorted or a sorted T cell fraction (not recorded which). These receptor sequences come from a human donor who was either an allogeneic HSCT recipient or a stem cell or donor lymphocyte infusion donor (not recorded which). It is not recorded whose cells these are; they may come from a transplant donor.

The chain combines TRBV5-6 with TRBJ2-7; 10 positions match TRBD1. This CDR3 is 15 amino acids long. J lost 5 bases, V lost 4 bases, and 9 bases had no gene match. From germline, CDR1 is SGHDT and CDR2 YYEEEE. The CDR3 DNA reads TGTGCCAGCAGCCCCCCGGGACAGGGGTTCAACGAGCAGTACTTC. Translated, it gives CASSPPGQGFNEQYF.

The rearrangement uses TRBV5-1 and TRBJ2-7; D possibly corresponds to TRBD2 (7 bases). CDR1 is SGHRS and CDR2 is YFSETQ in the germline V gene. Between the trimmed V and J ends, which lost 7 bases and 3 bases, there was a span of 17 bases. The CDR3 covers 14 residues. The CDR3 DNA sequence: TGCGCCAGCTCCCGGGGGGCGCTAGTCTACGAGCAGTACTTC. The encoded protein is CASSRGALVYEQYF.

This clonotype was counted only a few times. The V call is TRBV12-3 or TRBV12-4, the J call TRBJ2-1; weak D call: TRBD2 (6 bases). The CDR3 runs 15 residues. Trimming took 1 base from V and 8 from J, leaving 15 bases between them. CDR3 sequence: CASSLGSGGTDEQFF. The CDR3 DNA follows: TGTGCCAGCAGTTTAGGAAGCGGCGGGACGGATGAGCAGTTCTTC.

The rearrangement links TRBV7-9 to TRBJ2-5; 7 bases line up with TRBD2. There are 16 residues in the CDR3. Losses at the gene ends were 4 bases for V and 4 bases for J; bases not matched to a gene: 12. CDR1 is SEHNR and CDR2 is FQNEAQ in the germline V gene (reference sequence). The CDR3 is CASSSSVGLERETQYF. CDR3 in DNA: TGTGCCAGCAGCTCTAGCGTAGGACTAGAAAGAGAGACCCAGTACTTC.

The chain has TRBV30 and TRBJ2-3, with D possibly being TRBD2 (6 bases). Trimming removed 2 bases from V and 4 bases from J, with 16 bases in between. Germline values: CDR1 GTSNPN, CDR2 SVGIG (reference sequence). The CDR3 covers 15 residues. The DNA for the CDR3 is TGTGCCTGGAGTTGGGCGGGACCGAGGGCAGATACGCAGTATTTT. Translation gives CAWSWAGPRADTQYF.

The chain employs TRBV7-2 and TRBJ2-1, with TRBD2 matching over 9 bases. Germline lookup yields CDR1 SGHTA and CDR2 FQGNSA. The junction had 5 bases not matched to a gene; V was cut back by 3 bases and J by 5 bases. CDR3 length: 15 amino acids. The CDR3 is CASSFDLAGNNEQFF. DNA for the CDR3: TGTGCCAGCAGCTTTGACCTAGCGGGGAACAATGAGCAGTTCTTC.

The chain links TRBV5-1 to TRBJ2-1; D is possibly TRBD1 or TRBD2 (5 bases each). Trimming removed 0 bases at V and 1 base at J, with 11 bases between. The CDR3 is 16 residues long. In germline, CDR1 is SGHRS, CDR2 YFSETQ. The chain's CDR3 is CASSLVGTQSYNEQFF. CDR3 bases: TGCGCCAGCAGCTTGGTAGGGACCCAATCCTACAATGAGCAGTTCTTC.

This clonotype was observed a handful of times. This chain joins TRBV14 and TRBJ2-2; 7 positions agree with TRBD2. CDR1 is SGHDN, CDR2 FVKESK, per germline. With 1 base clipped from V and 5 bases from J, the junction kept 7 bases outside the gene matches. The CDR3 spans 16 residues. This CDR3 reads CASSQVGLGDTGELFF. CDR3 nucleotides: TGTGCCAGCAGCCAAGTCGGACTAGGGGATACCGGGGAGCTGTTTTTT. The full variable domain, its missing parts supplied by reference TRBV14 and TRBJ2-2, is EAGVTQFPSHSVIEKGQTVTLRCDPISGHDNLYWYRRVMGKEIKFLLHFVKESKQDESGMPNNRFLAERTGGTYSTLKVQPAELEDSGVYFCASSQVGLGDTGELFFGEGSRLTVL.

This clonotype was observed a handful of times. The chain carries TRBV24-1 and TRBJ2-3; possible D gene TRBD2, 5 bases. The ends were cut back, 1 base at V and 4 bases at J, with 14 bases in the middle. This CDR3 is built from 16 residues. Per the germline V gene, CDR1 is KGHDR and CDR2 is SFDVKD. CDR3 loop: CATSDFLGKGADTQYF. The DNA for the CDR3 is TGTGCCACCAGTGATTTTCTCGGGAAGGGCGCAGATACGCAGTATTTT.

V is TRBV10-3 and J is TRBJ1-5; D is undetermined. V was trimmed by 1 base and J by 0 bases, leaving 10 bases between them. The CDR3 extends over 16 amino acids. CDR1 and CDR2 (germline): ENHRY, SYGVKD. CDR3 region: CAISEFKGDSNQPQHF. As DNA, the CDR3 is TGTGCCATCAGTGAGTTTAAAGGAGATAGCAATCAGCCCCAGCATTTT.

With respect to this clonotype: Given a much more abundant clone one base away, this may be a read error. The chain is built from TRBV27 and TRBJ2-7, with 7 bases lining up with TRBD1. This CDR3 comprises 13 residues. V trimming: 3 bases; J trimming: 2 bases; junction bases outside the gene matches: 1. Germline CDR1 and CDR2: MNHEY and SMNVEV (reference sequence). The CDR3 region is CASSFQGAYEQYF. DNA of the CDR3: TGTGCCAGCAGTTTTCAGGGGGCCTACGAGCAGTACTTC.

The rearrangement joins TRBV20-1 to TRBJ1-1, with D perhaps matching TRBD1 (6 bases). Deletions cut 6 bases from V and 1 base from J, with 9 bases between. Germline-derived CDR1 and CDR2 are DFQATT and SNEGSKA (reference sequence). The CDR3 contains 12 residues. In DNA, the CDR3 is TGCAGTGCCGTACAGGGGAACACTGAAGCTTTCTTT. Protein product: CSAVQGNTEAFF.

The chain combines TRBV5-1 with TRBJ2-7, with TRBD1 identical over 9 bases. The germline CDR1 and CDR2 sequences are SGHRS and YFSETQ. V lost 0 bases, J lost 5 bases, and 3 bases stayed unmatched. The CDR3 has 14 residues. Written as DNA, the CDR3 is TGCGCCAGCAGCTTGGAGGACAGGGGTGACGAGCAGTACTTC. The encoded protein is CASSLEDRGDEQYF.

The rearrangement uses TRBV12-3 or TRBV12-4 and TRBJ2-5, with D possibly being TRBD1 or TRBD2 (5 bases each). Trimming shortened V by 4 bases and J by 5 bases, and 11 bases separated the two germline ends. This CDR3 contains 13 residues. For the CDR3, the DNA is TGTGCCAGCAGTTCGAGGGGATGGGAGACCCAGTACTTC. Its protein is CASSSRGWETQYF.

The V call is TRBV12-3 or TRBV12-4, the J call TRBJ2-5; 7 bases fit TRBD1. The trim removed 4 bases at V and 5 bases at J, leaving 7 bases unmatched. CDR3 length equals 14 residues. The CDR3 DNA sequence: TGTGCCAGCAGTTCAAAGGGGGCAGCGGAGACCCAGTACTTC. Translation gives CASSSKGAAETQYF.

This clonotype was counted between two and nine times. This chain joins TRBV10-3 and TRBJ1-1, with D maybe TRBD1 (6 bases). The germline V gene encodes CDR1 ENHRY and CDR2 SYGVKD. The CDR3 has 16 amino acids. V was pared by 10 bases and J by 0 bases, with 21 bases between. The CDR3 DNA reads as TGTGCCACAGGGGAGGACAGCCAGACAATGAACACTGAAGCTTTCTTT. Residues: CATGEDSQTMNTEAFF.

A few counts support this clonotype. The rearrangement uses TRBV27 and TRBJ2-5; 10 nucleotides agree with TRBD2. This CDR3 is built from 15 residues. Germline CDR1 MNHEY, CDR2 SMNVEV (reference sequence). Trimming at V came to 5 bases and at J to 5 bases, leaving 8 bases not matched to a gene. The CDR3 nucleotides read TGTGCCAGCAGTCCCAAGCGGGGGGGCCGCGAGACCCAGTACTTC. Translated, it gives CASSPKRGGRETQYF.

The V gene is TRBV9, the J gene TRBJ1-6, with 7 bases matching TRBD1. Trimming cost V 3 bases and J 6 bases; bases outside gene matches: 6. In germline, CDR1 is SGDLS, CDR2 YYNGEE. The CDR3 spans 15 residues. CDR3 sequence (DNA): TGTGCCAGCAGCGCCGCGGACAGGACTAATTCACCCCTCCACTTT. Its protein product is CASSAADRTNSPLHF.

The V and J genes are TRBV14 and TRBJ2-1; 11 bases agree with TRBD2. The CDR3 has 17 amino acids. The ends lost 4 bases at V and 2 bases at J; junction bases unmatched: 7. Germline V gives CDR1 SGHDN, CDR2 FVKESK. CDR3 residues: CASSPPPSGRPYNEQFF. The CDR3 bases are TGTGCCAGCAGCCCCCCCCCTAGCGGGAGGCCCTACAATGAGCAGTTCTTC. Full variable domain (missing parts from reference TRBV14 and TRBJ2-1): EAGVTQFPSHSVIEKGQTVTLRCDPISGHDNLYWYRRVMGKEIKFLLHFVKESKQDESGMPNNRFLAERTGGTYSTLKVQPAELEDSGVYFCASSPPPSGRPYNEQFFGPGTRLTVL.

There are a few counts of this clonotype. This chain connects TRBV7-6 to TRBJ1-1; D is possibly TRBD1 (5 bases). CDR1 SGHVS and CDR2 FNYEAQ come from the germline V gene. CDR3 length: 15 amino acids. Deletions cut 0 bases from V and 5 bases from J, with 13 bases between. The CDR3 DNA reads as TGTGCCAGCAGCTTAGCGGGAGGGGATAAGACTGAAGCTTTCTTT. Translated, it gives CASSLAGGDKTEAFF.

This clonotype turned up a few times. The rearrangement links TRBV7-2 to TRBJ2-3, with TRBD2 matching over 7 bases. The J segment lost 0 bases and the V segment lost 2 bases, leaving 5 bases of the junction unmatched. Germline assignment: CDR1 SGHTA and CDR2 FQGNSA. The CDR3 is made up of 16 amino acids. CDR3 loop: CASSLRPSGSTDTQYF. CDR3 nucleotide sequence: TGTGCCAGCAGCTTAAGGCCTAGCGGTAGCACAGATACGCAGTATTTT.

The sample holds a few counts of this clonotype. Written as DNA, the CDR3 is TGCGCCAGCAGCTTGGCCGGGAGGGACAGATTACGAAGTAACTATGGCTACACCTTC. This gives the protein CASSLAGRDRLRSNYGYTF. This rearrangement joins TRBV5-1 to TRBJ1-2, with 7 positions matching TRBD1. CDR1 and CDR2 (germline): SGHRS, YFSETQ. V lost 0 bases, J lost 1 base, and 15 bases stayed unmatched. This CDR3 is 19 amino acids long.

The chain has TRBV5-6 and TRBJ2-3; no firm D call. Germline loops: CDR1 SGHDT, CDR2 YYEEEE. V was cut by 3 bases and J by 0 bases, with 11 bases left in between. CDR3 length equals 15 residues. The CDR3 region has the DNA TGTGCCAGCAGCTATAGACTGACTAGCACAGATACGCAGTATTTT. Translated, it gives CASSYRLTSTDTQYF. Full variable domain (remainder filled in from reference TRBV5-6 and TRBJ2-3): DAGVTQSPTHLIKTRGQQVTLRCSPKSGHDTVSWYQQALGQGPQFIFQYYEEEERQRGNFPDRFSGHQFPNYSSELNVNALLLGDSALYLCASSYRLTSTDTQYFGPGTRLTVL.

J is TRBJ2-5 and V is TRBV20-1; perhaps TRBD2 as D (5 bases). Germline CDR1 is DFQATT and CDR2 is SNEGSKA (reference sequence). This CDR3 is 14 amino acids long. V lost 1 base and J lost 2, with 11 bases in between. CDR3 amino acids: CSARVGGGQETQYF. CDR3 nucleotide sequence: TGCAGTGCTAGAGTTGGAGGAGGACAAGAGACCCAGTACTTC.

This clonotype was detected a few times. The CDR3 DNA reads as TGCGCCAGCAGCTTGGCCTTACCGACAGGTGCCCAAGAGACCCAGTACTTC. Encoded protein: CASSLALPTGAQETQYF. The genes are TRBV5-1 and TRBJ2-5; D is possibly TRBD1 (6 bases). CDR3 length: 17 residues. Deletions cut 0 bases from V and 1 base from J, with 16 bases between. Germline CDR1 reads SGHRS; CDR2 reads YFSETQ.

The V and J genes are TRBV18 and TRBJ2-2; D may match TRBD1 or TRBD2 (5 bases each). Trimming took 3 bases from V and 4 from J, leaving 12 bases between them. Germline V gives CDR1 KGHSH, CDR2 LQKENI. The CDR3 is 15 residues long. DNA of the CDR3: TGTGCCAGCTCACCGAATAACGGGGCCACCGGGGAGCTGTTTTTT. Residues: CASSPNNGATGELFF.

This clonotype was seen a few times. The V call is TRBV13, the J call TRBJ2-4, with 9 bases aligning to TRBD1. CDR3 size: 19 residues. J was trimmed by 2 bases and V by 4 bases; bases with no gene match: 15. Germline-derived CDR1 and CDR2 are PRHDT and FYEKMQ (reference sequence). The CDR3 reads CASSSLPGTGIATKNIQYF. CDR3 sequence (DNA): TGTGCCAGCAGCTCGTTACCAGGGACAGGGATCGCGACCAAAAACATTCAGTACTTC.